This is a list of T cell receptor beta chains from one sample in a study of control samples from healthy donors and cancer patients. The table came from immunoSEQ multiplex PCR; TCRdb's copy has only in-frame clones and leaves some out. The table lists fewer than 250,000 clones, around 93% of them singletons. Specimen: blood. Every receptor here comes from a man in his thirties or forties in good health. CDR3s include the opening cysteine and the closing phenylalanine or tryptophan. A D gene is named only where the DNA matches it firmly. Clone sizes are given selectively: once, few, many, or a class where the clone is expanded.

CDR3 DNA: TGTGCCTGGAGTGTCGACAGGGCCGGGGTCGGCGAAAAACTGTTTTTT
CDR3 protein: CAWSVDRAGVGEKLFF
D gene: TRBD1
V gene: TRBV30
J gene: TRBJ1-4
clone size: .

CDR3 DNA: TGCGCCAGCAGCTTGGCCCCGGGCCTTAGCAATCAGCCCCAGCATTTT
CDR3 protein: CASSLAPGLSNQPQHF
D gene: .
V gene: TRBV5-1
J gene: TRBJ1-5
clone size: .

CDR3 DNA: TGTGCCAGCAGCTTAGTAACGCCGCTGTACGCCGGGGAGCTGTTTTTT
CDR3 protein: CASSLVTPLYAGELFF
D gene: .
V gene: TRBV11-3
J gene: TRBJ2-2
clone size: .

CDR3 DNA: TGTGCCAGCAGCCAGGGACTAGCGGCCGGGGAGCTGTTTTTT
CDR3 protein: CASSQGLAAGELFF
D gene: TRBD2
V gene: TRBV4-2
J gene: TRBJ2-2
clone size: .

CDR3 DNA: TGCGCCAGCAGCCAAGCTTCACAGGCTACCTACAATGAGCAGTTCTTC
CDR3 protein: CASSQASQATYNEQFF
D gene: .
V gene: TRBV4-1
J gene: TRBJ2-1
clone size: .

CDR3 DNA: TGTGCCAGCAGCCAGGGGACAGGTGCCAACTATGGCTACACCTTC
CDR3 protein: CASSQGTGANYGYTF
D gene: TRBD1
V gene: TRBV3-1/TRBV3-2
J gene: TRBJ1-2
clone size: .

CDR3 DNA: TGTGCCAGCAGCGCGGGACACTTGAACACTGAAGCTTTCTTT
CDR3 protein: CASSAGHLNTEAFF
D gene: .
V gene: TRBV2
J gene: TRBJ1-1
clone size: .

CDR3 DNA: TGTGCCAGCAGCTTGGCGTACCGGGACAGGAACACTGAAGCTTTCTTT
CDR3 protein: CASSLAYRDRNTEAFF
D gene: TRBD1
V gene: TRBV11-2
J gene: TRBJ1-1
clone size: .

CDR3 DNA: TGTGCCAGCAGCTTGGGTGGGGGCCGCTCTGGAAACACCATATATTTT
CDR3 protein: CASSLGGGRSGNTIYF
D gene: .
V gene: TRBV5-6
J gene: TRBJ1-3
clone size: .

CDR3 DNA: TGTGCCAGCAACCGGCAGGACCACGAGCAGTACTTC
CDR3 protein: CASNRQDHEQYF
D gene: .
V gene: TRBV5-6
J gene: TRBJ2-7
clone size: once

CDR3 DNA: TGCGCCAGCAGCTTGGGAGCGGGGGATTTATACGAGCAGTACTTC
CDR3 protein: CASSLGAGDLYEQYF
D gene: TRBD2
V gene: TRBV5-1
J gene: TRBJ2-7
clone size: few

CDR3 DNA: TGTGCCAGCAGCTTTAACAGCAATCAGCCCCAGCATTTT
CDR3 protein: CASSFNSNQPQHF
D gene: .
V gene: TRBV7-9
J gene: TRBJ1-5
clone size: .

CDR3 DNA: TGTGCCAGCAGCTATACAATTCGGACAGATACGCAGTATTTT
CDR3 protein: CASSYTIRTDTQYF
D gene: .
V gene: TRBV7-9
J gene: TRBJ2-3
clone size: .

CDR3 DNA: TGTGCCAGCAGCTTAGTACAGGGAGGGACTGAAGCTTTCTTT
CDR3 protein: CASSLVQGGTEAFF
D gene: .
V gene: TRBV7-2
J gene: TRBJ1-1
clone size: .

CDR3 DNA: TGCGCCAGCAGTGAGCGACCTAGCGGGGGAGGCAATGAGCAGTTCTTC
CDR3 protein: CASSERPSGGGNEQFF
D gene: TRBD2
V gene: TRBV10-2
J gene: TRBJ2-1
clone size: .

CDR3 DNA: TGTGCCAGCAGTAGAGACGGTACCAATGAGCAGTTCTTC
CDR3 protein: CASSRDGTNEQFF
D gene: .
V gene: TRBV6-5
J gene: TRBJ2-1
clone size: .

CDR3 DNA: TGTGCCAGAACTAGCGGGGTTCACAATGAGCAGTTCTTC
CDR3 protein: CARTSGVHNEQFF
D gene: TRBD2
V gene: TRBV30
J gene: TRBJ2-1
clone size: .

CDR3 DNA: TGTGCCAGCAGCTATCTGGGGGCTACCTACAATGAGCAGTTCTTC
CDR3 protein: CASSYLGATYNEQFF
D gene: .
V gene: TRBV25-1
J gene: TRBJ2-1
clone size: .

CDR3 DNA: TGCGCCAGCAGCTTTTCCGGGACAGGGGAAGCTTTCTTT
CDR3 protein: CASSFSGTGEAFF
D gene: TRBD1
V gene: TRBV5-1
J gene: TRBJ1-1
clone size: .

CDR3 DNA: TGTGCCAGCAGTTACTCGTCAGGGTTTTCAGATACGCAGTATTTT
CDR3 protein: CASSYSSGFSDTQYF
D gene: .
V gene: TRBV6-2/TRBV6-3
J gene: TRBJ2-3
clone size: .

CDR3 DNA: TGTGCCAGCAGACCGCGCCGGCAGAGCTCCTATAATTCACCCCTCCACTTT
CDR3 protein: CASRPRRQSSYNSPLHF
D gene: .
V gene: TRBV27
J gene: TRBJ1-6
clone size: .

CDR3 DNA: TGTGCCAGCAGTTTAGAAGGGGGCACTGAAGCTTTCTTT
CDR3 protein: CASSLEGGTEAFF
D gene: .
V gene: TRBV12-3/TRBV12-4
J gene: TRBJ1-1
clone size: .

CDR3 DNA: TGTGCCAGCAGCGGGGTTGGGGGACGTAACACCGGGGAGCTGTTTTTT
CDR3 protein: CASSGVGGRNTGELFF
D gene: .
V gene: TRBV9
J gene: TRBJ2-2
clone size: .

CDR3 DNA: TGTGCCAGCTCTTACAGGGAGCAGTACTTC
CDR3 protein: CASSYREQYF
D gene: .
V gene: TRBV28
J gene: TRBJ2-7
clone size: .

CDR3 DNA: TGTGCCAGCAGCGTAGATAGTACTGGAAACACCATATATTTT
CDR3 protein: CASSVDSTGNTIYF
D gene: .
V gene: TRBV9
J gene: TRBJ1-3
clone size: .

CDR3 DNA: TGTGCCAGCAATAGGGGGGGCTCCTACAATGAGCAGTTCTTC
CDR3 protein: CASNRGGSYNEQFF
D gene: .
V gene: TRBV6-5
J gene: TRBJ2-1
clone size: once

CDR3 DNA: TGTGCCAGCCTCACAGGGGCTCCCATGAACACTGAAGCTTTCTTT
CDR3 protein: CASLTGAPMNTEAFF
D gene: TRBD1
V gene: TRBV18
J gene: TRBJ1-1
clone size: .

CDR3 DNA: TGCGCCAGTACCCCGGACAGGGGCACCTACGAGCAGTACTTC
CDR3 protein: CASTPDRGTYEQYF
D gene: TRBD1
V gene: TRBV10-2
J gene: TRBJ2-7
clone size: .

CDR3 DNA: TGTGCCAGCGGGACAACCCGCTCCTACGAGCAGTACTTC
CDR3 protein: CASGTTRSYEQYF
D gene: .
V gene: TRBV6-5
J gene: TRBJ2-7
clone size: .

CDR3 DNA: TGTGCCAGCAGGGACACCAGCTCCTACGAGCAGTACTTC
CDR3 protein: CASRDTSSYEQYF
D gene: .
V gene: TRBV6-5
J gene: TRBJ2-7
clone size: .

CDR3 DNA: TGTGCCACCAGCGGAACCAGGGTGACCGAGCAGTACTTC
CDR3 protein: CATSGTRVTEQYF
D gene: .
V gene: TRBV15
J gene: TRBJ2-7
clone size: .